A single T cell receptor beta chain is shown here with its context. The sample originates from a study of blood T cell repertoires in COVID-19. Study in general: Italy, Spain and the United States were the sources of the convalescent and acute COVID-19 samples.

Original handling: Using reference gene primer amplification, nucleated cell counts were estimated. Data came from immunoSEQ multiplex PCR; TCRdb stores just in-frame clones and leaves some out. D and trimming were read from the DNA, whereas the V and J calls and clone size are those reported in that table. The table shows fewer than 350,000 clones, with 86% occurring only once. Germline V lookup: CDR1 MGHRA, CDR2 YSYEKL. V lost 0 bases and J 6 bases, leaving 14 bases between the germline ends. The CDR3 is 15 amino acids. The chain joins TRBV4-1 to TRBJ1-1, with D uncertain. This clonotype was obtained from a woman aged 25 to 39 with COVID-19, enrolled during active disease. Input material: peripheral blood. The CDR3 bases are TGCGCCAGCAGCCAAGATCCAATTGGTGGGCCTGAAGCTTTCTTT. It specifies CASSQDPIGGPEAFF.